Given below is one T cell receptor (beta chain) in context. Germline V gives CDR1 SGDLS, CDR2 YYNGEE. The CDR3 consists of 14 residues. V was clipped by 3 bases and J by 6 bases; unmatched bases: 5. This sample stems from a study of blood T cell repertoires in COVID-19. Sequencing was performed with immunoSEQ multiplex PCR; in TCRdb, only in-frame clones are kept and a portion is missing. The sample carries tens of thousands of clones, 70% to 80% recorded once. The sequence came from a human donor in a cohort sampled during active COVID-19. The chain links TRBV9 to TRBJ2-1; 8 bases are shared with TRBD1. Sequenced: peripheral blood. Here the CDR3 DNA reads TGTGCCAGCAGCGCCACGGACAGGGTCAATGAGCAGTTCTTC. Protein sequence: CASSATDRVNEQFF.